Reported below is one T cell receptor beta chain. Its specific antigen is unknown. No base qualities exist here, and no much larger clone lies one base off it. At the DNA level, this CDR3 is encoded by other sequences in the same sample as well. This sample stems from a study of cytomegalovirus exposure and HLA in healthy donors (dated 2017 in TCRdb). Concerning the study at large: An earlier analysis of approximately 600 of the donors reported 250 to 350 Gb of sequence data and 117 million unique TCR beta sequences from 150 million to 200 million T cells. An early release that covered some 640 HLA-typed donors contained around 330 gigabases of sequencing data and 85 million to 100 million unique TCR sequences. Among the roughly 380 genotyped donors, more than 70% belonged to the genetic ancestry cluster associated with self-reported Caucasian donors. The study was designed to test whether signatures of past pathogen exposure could be identified by cataloging public T cell receptors. The T cell repertoires of around 730 subjects were profiled by immunosequencing and related to cytomegalovirus serostatus. A separate validation cohort of roughly 130 different subjects was used in addition to the approximately 610-subject first cohort. To predict cytomegalovirus infection status, the study combined high-throughput TCR immunosequencing, statistical association of individual TCRs with disease status, and machine learning. A later analysis re-analyzed previously published TCR beta repertoires from 600 to 850 donors and added high-resolution HLA genotyping to study TCR occurrence patterns. Rather than drawing on any new phenotypic data, the later analysis identified candidate immune exposures from TCR beta sequences and the way those sequences occurred across donors. In an earlier analysis of 500 to 650 of the donors, high-throughput TCR beta sequencing was used to judge whether each TCR beta V gene segment behaved as functional or pseudogenic. Donor age, sex, ethnicity and CMV serostatus were collected together with the repertoire data. In a later genetic analysis, genome-wide SNP genotypes for about three fifths of the 666 donors were used, and that subset was treated as a discovery cohort. Every discovery cohort repertoire had been produced on one sequencing platform. HLA typing covered class I and class II loci at four-digit resolution. Typing coverage varied by locus: roughly 629-640 donors for A, B, C, DRB1 and DQB1; more than 500 for DQA1; about 600 for DPA1; 450 to 480 for DPB1. Five DR-DQ haplotypes were treated as single units for association and clustering because of strong linkage in the cohort. Among 398 genotyped donors of the cohort, an average of around 240,000 unique TCR beta nucleotide sequences was sequenced per donor, of which roughly 17% were non-productive.

Receptors were amplified or captured by the immunoSEQ multiplex PCR assay. A mixture of 60 forward primers for TCR Vbeta segments and 13 reverse primers for TCR Jbeta segments was used in the multiplex PCR. Amplification of the CDR3 region of rearranged TCR beta genes was performed with a multiplex PCR assay on genomic DNA. On the Illumina HiSeq System, the amplified TCR beta libraries were sequenced as 87-base-pair reads. Per the source publication's procedure: A later analysis counted approximately 76 million unique TCR beta chains across the 666 repertoires, and around 12 million of these chains were shared by at least two donors. Raw reads were error-corrected and collapsed into unique sequences by a nearest-neighbor algorithm in which closely related sequences were merged to remove PCR and sequencing errors. Alignment of CDR3 sequences to IMGT reference sequences was used to assign V, D and J gene segments. For a sequence to be retained, at least a six-nucleotide match to both a V gene segment and a J gene segment was required. Rearrangements were classified as productive when the CDR3 lacked stop codons and remained in frame with V and J, and all other rearrangements were classified as non-productive. Following IMGT convention, CDR3 was defined as the stretch from the second conserved V-encoded cysteine up to the conserved J-encoded phenylalanine. The earlier analysis of some 580 of the donors excluded any sequence lacking an unambiguous match to a single V gene segment. In an earlier analysis of roughly 600 of the donors, a V segment was called functional when productive rearrangements were above 56.7%, and segregating when the standard deviation between donors exceeded 5%. A statistical classification framework was built for diagnosing cytomegalovirus status from the catalog of TCR beta chain sequences. A later analysis assigned V and J genes by comparing TCR nucleotide sequences with IMGT/GENE-DB human TR gene sequences. A later analysis assigned CDR3 sequences and most-parsimonious VDJ recombination scenarios with the TCRdist pipeline. In a later analysis, each TCR beta chain was defined by its CDR3 amino acid sequence together with its V-gene family, and reads lacking a unique V-gene family were excluded. A later analysis removed 600 or so highly shared, low-generation-probability nucleotide sequences to deal with suspected cross-contamination and a sequencing artifact. For each public chain, a later analysis derived a clonal expansion index from normalized ranks of inferred template counts within each repertoire. Generation probabilities in a later analysis came from a VDJ recombination model fitted to out-of-frame rearrangements, and those results were checked against IGoR. Hypergeometric tests were used in a later analysis to score TCR-TCR, TCR-HLA and TCR-CMV co-occurrence, with a repertoire-size bias correction applied to the TCR pairs. A later analysis estimated false discovery rates by permuting HLA or CMV assignments 20 times. In a later analysis, co-occurring TCRs were grouped with DBSCAN, and TCRdist sequence similarity was added when clustering was performed within HLA-allele-positive subsets. Repertoires with fewer than 30,000 or more than 120,000 public chains, plus five repertoires with anomalous nucleotide sharing, were excluded from co-occurrence clustering. Not all clones reach the TCRdb copy of this immuneACCESS table, which keeps in-frame sequences only. Checked studies attribute under half of the gap to unresolved V genes and leave the rest unexplained. V and J calls and clone size are copied from that table; D and trimming were computed from the DNA. Present in this sample are about 100,000 clones, approximately 72% of which were seen just once. The ten largest clonotypes hold about 7% of the sample.

The full study reports these points: In a later genetic analysis, a missense DCLRE1C variant was associated with V-gene and J-gene trimming of TCR beta chains, and the association was replicated in an independent cohort. In a later analysis, HLA-associated TCR beta chains were found to be more clonally expanded and to have lower generation probabilities than equally common non-associated chains. The 87-base-pair reads could not distinguish some IMGT-functional V segments, including TRBV6-2 and TRBV6-3, so those segments were excluded. Correlated functional status among segregating V segments might reflect linkage disequilibrium, but an unknown experimental factor could not be ruled out. A later analysis associated about 17,000 TCR beta sequences with specific HLA alleles at a false discovery rate of 0.05. In a later analysis, TCR association rates were found to vary across HLA loci, with the most associated TCRs seen for DRB1 alleles and the fewest for HLA-C alleles. When HLA alleles, especially DR and DQ, strongly co-occurred, attributing TCR associations to individual alleles was difficult. A later genetic analysis reported fewer N-insertions in productive TCRs among donors in an Asian-associated ancestry cluster than the roughly 720-donor mean. In both the original and validation cohorts, the classifier was reported to diagnose cytomegalovirus status with high specificity and sensitivity. HLA typing was unavailable for some donors at each locus, so association tests used only the typed subset. Most TCR sequences were observed very rarely across donors, whereas some public TCRs were present in many individuals. Because counts were too low, approximately 18 rarely observed V segments, including chromosome 9 orphons, were excluded from the earlier analysis of 500 to 700 of the donors. Only TCR beta chains were sequenced in this cohort, and the absence of alpha or paired-chain data limited detectable features. Roughly uniform sequencing depth across donors was assumed in presence/absence analyses, although this assumption may not hold. The sequencing pipeline was judged likely to have produced a cluster of highly shared sequence variants as a technical artifact. The only immune exposure information available for the cohort was CMV serostatus. The authors suggested that the approach could potentially be extended to other disease states and immunological phenotypes. An earlier analysis of around 540 of the donors showed that most TCR beta V segments appeared in productive rearrangements either about 87% or about 30% of the time, which broadly matched IMGT annotations. The study gave a list of 150 to 200 TCR beta chains associated with cytomegalovirus. Three of the identified cytomegalovirus-associated TCR beta chains were confirmed in vitro to be specific for cytomegalovirus antigens. According to a later analysis, most CMV-associated TCR beta chains appeared to be HLA-restricted, and the HLA associations seemed to be driven largely by CMV exposure. A further reported finding was that TCR beta sequences accurately predicted the HLA-A and HLA-B alleles for most subjects in the first cohort. Several of the top co-occurrence clusters appeared to be linked to parvovirus B19, influenza, CMV and Epstein-Barr virus, according to a later analysis.

Relative to germline, V is 1 base shorter and J is 1 base shorter, with 14 bases between their ends. CDR3 length: 16 amino acids, cysteine to phenylalanine. Left in the record is the CDR3 DNA by itself, 48 bases read in frame from the first base. Based on the germline V gene, the CDR1 and CDR2 sequences are SGHVS and FQNEAQ. The cohort was made up of 500 to 850 healthy bone marrow donors. At the time of sampling, every cohort member was nominally healthy, though immune exposures that went unrecorded were likely present. The donor tested CMV seropositive, placing the donor among the approximately 310 seropositive members of the cohort. Every donor gave a peripheral blood sample, and the peripheral blood mononuclear cells from that sample were used for TCR beta sequencing. The Qiagen DNeasy Blood Extraction Kit was used to extract genomic DNA from the blood cell samples.

The TCR comes from a man aged 35 to 55 in good health and CMV-seropositive. The chain uses TRBV7-8 and TRBJ2-7; matching of 5 bases hints at TRBD1 as the D gene. Sequences were obtained from PBMCs. The CDR3 protein is CASSLDWMGLSYEQYF. The base sequence is TGTGCCAGCAGCTTAGATTGGATGGGGCTTTCCTACGAGCAGTACTTC. The full variable domain, completed from the reference TRBV7-8 and TRBJ2-7 proteins outside the CDR3, reads GAGVSQSPRYKVAKRGQDVALRCDPISGHVSLFWYQQALGQGPEFLTYFQNEAQLDKSGLPSDRFFAERPEGSVSTLKIQRTQQEDSAVYLCASSLDWMGLSYEQYFGPGTRLTVT.